This T cell receptor (beta chain) is drawn from a study of T cell changes during pregnancy in multiple sclerosis. Germline-derived CDR1 and CDR2 are SGHRS and YFSETQ. The CDR3 contains 13 residues. The germline V and J ends were trimmed by 3 bases and 2 bases, with 9 bases remaining between them. Only in-frame clones appear in the TCRdb table, and some are missing; sequencing was by immunoSEQ multiplex PCR. The sample has approximately 38,000 clones; around 94% are singletons. The source was peripheral blood, collected in the third trimester of pregnancy. The receptor's source is a female donor with multiple sclerosis, enrolled in a pregnancy study. The chain links TRBV5-1 to TRBJ2-7, with D possibly matching TRBD2 (6 bases). The CDR3 region is CASSSSGAYEQYF. CDR3 coding DNA: TGCGCCAGCAGCTCGTCGGGGGCCTACGAGCAGTACTTC. The whole variable domain, filled in from reference TRBV5-1 and TRBJ2-7, reads KAGVTQTPRYLIKTRGQQVTLSCSPISGHRSVSWYQQTPGQGLQFLFEYFSETQRNKGNFPGRFSGRQFSNSRSEMNVSTLELGDSALYLCASSSSGAYEQYFGPGTRLTVT.